Here is one TCR beta chain with its context. Its antigen is not identified. Sequencing used immunoSEQ multiplex PCR; TCRdb keeps in-frame clones, though not all of them. The sample lists hundreds of thousands of clones, roughly 97% occurring once. The data were taken from a study of shared clonotypes between healthy human individuals. Study context: Each donor contributed plates that comprised three CD4 naive, three CD4 memory, two CD8 naive and one CD8 memory. Study-wide findings and caveats: Memory subsets had estimated richness that was generally smaller than that of naive subsets. Clonotype sharing among donors, it was expected, would be affected by sequencing depth. Large depth notwithstanding, sorted-subset sequencing proved incomplete by rarefaction.

Trimming shortened V by 5 bases and J by 3 bases, and 10 bases separated the two germline ends. Per the germline V gene, CDR1 is WNHNN and CDR2 is SYGVQD (reference sequence). This CDR3 spans 13 amino acids. Sequenced: naive CD4+ T cells sorted from blood. Subset specified: CD45RA+ positively selected. The receptor's source is a woman in her 30s in good health. The chain couples TRBV10-1 to TRBJ1-1; D remains ambiguous. CDR3 sequence (DNA): TGCGCCAGCAGTACAGCAACCGACACTGAAGCTTTCTTT. Residues: CASSTATDTEAFF.